These 15 T cell receptor beta chains originate from one sample sequenced in a study of technical replicates of blood from a handful of donors. This table comes from immunoSEQ multiplex PCR, and its TCRdb copy is limited to in-frame clones, with some not included. The sample contains over 60,000 clones, around nine tenths of which appear only once. Sequencing was carried out using PBMCs. Every receptor here comes from a human donor in good health. Some clones in this sample may be carry-over from other donors' samples.

The gene calls are TRBV7-6 and TRBJ2-1; D is perhaps TRBD2 (5 bases). V was clipped by 5 bases and J by 0 bases, with 17 bases between them. The CDR3 is 17 amino acids. Germline V lookup: CDR1 SGHVS, CDR2 FNYEAQ. CDR3 bases: TGTGCCAGCAGCGAGGACCTGACGGGAAACTCCTACAATGAGCAGTTCTTC. Its protein product is CASSEDLTGNSYNEQFF.

This clone was picked up a small number of times. The J gene is TRBJ1-5, the V gene TRBV27; D ambiguous. The CDR3 has 16 residues. Trimming took 6 bases from V and 5 from J, leaving 20 bases between them. CDR1 MNHEY and CDR2 SMNVEV come from the germline V gene (reference sequence). In DNA, the CDR3 is TGTGCCAGCAGAAAAGACGGGCAGGAGGGTGATCAGCCCCAGCATTTT. Translation gives CASRKDGQEGDQPQHF.

The sample holds one count of this clone. This chain uses TRBV7-3 with TRBJ1-1; D not certain. V lost 4 bases and J lost 2, with 8 bases in between. The CDR3 has 13 residues. Per germline, CDR1 SGHTA and CDR2 FQGTGA. The CDR3, as DNA: TGTGCCAGCAGCTCCCCCCCAAACACTGAAGCTTTCTTT. Translation: CASSSPPNTEAFF.

The sample holds one count of this clone. V usage is TRBV10-3 and J usage is TRBJ2-1; D gene unclear. Trimming pared 6 bases from V and 2 bases from J, leaving 11 bases between. Germline CDR1 is ENHRY and CDR2 is SYGVKD. The CDR3 has 14 residues. The DNA of the CDR3 is TGTGCCATCAGAGCTCAGGCCACCTACAATGAGCAGTTCTTC. Its translation is CAIRAQATYNEQFF.

The genes are TRBV7-2 and TRBJ2-5; 12 nucleotides agree with TRBD2. This CDR3 is 15 amino acids long. Germline V gene data show CDR1 as SGHTA and CDR2 as FQGNSA. V lost 5 bases and J lost 6; bases outside the gene matches: 7. The CDR3 DNA reads as TGTGCCAGCAGCCAGGGACTAGCGGGTAGAAAGACCCAGTACTTC. Its protein product is CASSQGLAGRKTQYF.

This rearrangement joins TRBV2 to TRBJ2-6; D not resolved. Between the trimmed V and J ends, which lost 3 bases and 0 bases, there was a span of 9 bases. Germline V CDR1 and CDR2: SNHLY, FYNNEI. This CDR3 has 16 amino acids. The CDR3: CASSDTAYSGANVLTF. The CDR3 DNA reads TGTGCCAGCAGTGATACCGCCTACTCTGGGGCCAACGTCCTGACTTTC.

CDR3 protein: CASSQDSPPEGWDEQYF. The DNA of the CDR3 is TGTGCCAGCAGCCAAGATTCCCCCCCGGAGGGGTGGGACGAGCAGTACTTC. The chain combines TRBV14 with TRBJ2-7, with D perhaps matching TRBD2 (6 bases). V was pared by 0 bases and J by 5 bases, with 20 bases between. The germline gives CDR1 SGHDN, CDR2 FVKESK. The CDR3 covers 17 residues.

The CDR3 bases are TGCGCCAGCAGCCAAGAGTGGGGGCCTGGGGCCAACGTCCTGACTTTC. Its translation: CASSQEWGPGANVLTF. This chain connects TRBV4-3 to TRBJ2-6; TRBD1 might be the D (6 bases). Between the trimmed V and J ends, which lost 0 bases and 2 bases, there was a span of 8 bases. Germline V gene data show CDR1 as LGHNA and CDR2 as YSLEER. This CDR3 has 16 amino acids.

This clone came up a few times. J is TRBJ2-2 and V is TRBV27; 8 nucleotides line up with TRBD1. Trimming took 2 bases from V and 4 from J; bases not matched to a gene: 6. CDR3 size: 16 residues. CDR1 is MNHEY and CDR2 is SMNVEV in the germline V gene (reference sequence). For the CDR3, the DNA is TGTGCCAGCAGTTTAATCAGGGGGCAAGGCACCGGGGAGCTGTTTTTT. Residues: CASSLIRGQGTGELFF.

The count of this clone is one. J is TRBJ1-4 and V is TRBV7-2; no definite D call. V lost 1 base, J lost 8 bases, and 14 bases lay in between. This CDR3 has 15 residues. Germline values: CDR1 SGHTA, CDR2 FQGNSA. In nucleotides, the CDR3 is TGTGCCAGCAGCTTAGTAGGAACGGGGTGGGAAAAACTGTTTTTT. Its translation: CASSLVGTGWEKLFF.

The rearrangement joins TRBV6-6 to TRBJ1-5; possible D gene TRBD1, 5 bases. V shed 4 bases and J shed 8 bases, with 18 bases lying between them. Germline assignment: CDR1 MNHNY and CDR2 SVGAGI (reference sequence). This CDR3 has 15 amino acids. CDR3 sequence (DNA): TGTGCCAGCAGTTTCTTAAAGGGGCCAACCGAGCCCCAGCATTTT. As protein: CASSFLKGPTEPQHF.

The CDR3 DNA reads TGCGCCAGCAGCCAGGTGTCCACCCGCCGGGGGAACACCATATATTTT. Translation: CASSQVSTRRGNTIYF. The rearrangement joins TRBV4-1 to TRBJ1-3; a possible D gene is TRBD1 (5 bases). Germline CDR1 and CDR2: MGHRA and YSYEKL. V gave up 3 bases and J gave up 7 bases, with 19 bases separating them. This CDR3 contains 16 residues.

This clone was found a few times. Here the CDR3 reads CASSDRPSSGNTIYF. The CDR3 nucleotides read TGTGCCAGCAGTGACAGGCCGAGCTCTGGAAACACCATATATTTT. This sequence joins TRBV2 and TRBJ1-3, with D hard to call. The CDR3 contains 15 residues. The germline V and J ends were trimmed by 3 bases and 0 bases, with 9 bases remaining between them. Germline V lookup: CDR1 SNHLY, CDR2 FYNNEI.

Only a few counts were recorded for this clone. The CDR3 here is CASSFSGNQPQHF. In DNA, the CDR3 is TGTGCCAGCAGCTTTTCGGGCAATCAGCCCCAGCATTTT. This chain joins TRBV7-2 and TRBJ1-5; D not certain. Looked up from germline, CDR1 is SGHTA and CDR2 is FQGNSA. Trimming took off 3 bases at V and 2 bases at J, with 5 bases between the two ends. This CDR3 is built from 13 residues.

This chain connects TRBV6-4 to TRBJ2-1; TRBD2 matches 15 bases. Trimming took 8 bases from V and 2 from J; bases not matched to a gene: 7. In germline, CDR1 is MRHNA, CDR2 SNTAGT. This CDR3 comprises 17 residues. The CDR3: CASLGTSGGSPYNEQFF. The CDR3 DNA reads TGTGCCAGCTTGGGGACTAGCGGGGGGTCCCCCTACAATGAGCAGTTCTTC.